This T cell receptor beta chain was recovered during a study of T-cell reconstitution after alpha-beta-depleted transplantation in children. Study results and caveats: TCRbeta diversity was high at day 60 in some patients (a result of surviving recipient T cells and thymic progenitors).

It was with unique molecular identifiers that the TCRbeta library was prepared. TCRdb reanalysed the PCR reads using MiXCR and keeps one entry per CDR3 protein. The data show roughly 310,000 distinct CDR3 sequences, over 20% seen once. The CDR3 is 15 amino acids. Germline values: CDR1 SNHLY, CDR2 FYNNEI. V dropped 6 bases and J dropped 8 bases, with 22 bases sitting between them. On this clonotype: Its cognate antigen is unknown.

This TCR was sampled from a male patient younger than 18 who had a stem cell transplant for acute lymphoblastic leukemia, so the T cells may come from the graft donor. The sample was PBMCs, mostly from graft donor cells, taken 180 days after TCRalphabeta/CD19-depleted stem cell transplant. V and J are TRBV2 and TRBJ2-5; D ambiguous. The CDR3: CASSRSPESLDTQYF. CDR3 DNA: TGTGCCAGCAGCAGATCCCCAGAGAGTTTAGACACCCAGTACTTC.